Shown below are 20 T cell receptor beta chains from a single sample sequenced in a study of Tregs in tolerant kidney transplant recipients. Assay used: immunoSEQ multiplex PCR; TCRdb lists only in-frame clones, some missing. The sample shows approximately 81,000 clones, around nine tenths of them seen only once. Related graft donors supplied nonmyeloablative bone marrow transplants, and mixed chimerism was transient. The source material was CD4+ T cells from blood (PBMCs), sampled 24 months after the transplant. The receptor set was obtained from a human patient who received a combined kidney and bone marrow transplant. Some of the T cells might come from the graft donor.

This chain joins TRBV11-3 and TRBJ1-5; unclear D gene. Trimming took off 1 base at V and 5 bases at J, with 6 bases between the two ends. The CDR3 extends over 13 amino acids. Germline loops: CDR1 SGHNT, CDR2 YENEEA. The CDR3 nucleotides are TGTGCCAGCAGCTTAGGATCGGATCAGCCCCAGCATTTT. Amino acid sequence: CASSLGSDQPQHF. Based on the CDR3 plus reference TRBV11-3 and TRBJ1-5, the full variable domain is EAGVVQSPRYKIIEKKQPVAFWCNPISGHNTLYWYLQNLGQGPELLIRYENEEAVDDSQLPKDRFSAERLKGVDSTLKIQPAELGDSAVYLCASSLGSDQPQHFGDGTRLSIL.

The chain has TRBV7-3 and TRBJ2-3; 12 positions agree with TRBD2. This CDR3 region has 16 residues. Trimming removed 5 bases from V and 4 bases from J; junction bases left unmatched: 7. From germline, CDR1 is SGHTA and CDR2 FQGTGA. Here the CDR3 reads CASSAGTSGWADTQYF. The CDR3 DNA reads TGTGCCAGCAGCGCCGGGACTAGCGGGTGGGCAGATACGCAGTATTTT.

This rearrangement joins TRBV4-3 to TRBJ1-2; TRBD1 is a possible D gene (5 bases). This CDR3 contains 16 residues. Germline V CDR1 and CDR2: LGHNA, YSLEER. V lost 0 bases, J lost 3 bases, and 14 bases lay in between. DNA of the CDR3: TGCGCCAGCAGCCAAGACGTTGTATCGGGGGACTATGGCTACACCTTC. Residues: CASSQDVVSGDYGYTF.

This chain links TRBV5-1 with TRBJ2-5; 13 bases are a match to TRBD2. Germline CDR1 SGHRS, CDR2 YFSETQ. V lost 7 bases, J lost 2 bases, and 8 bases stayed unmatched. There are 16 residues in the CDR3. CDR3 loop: CASSGTSGAVQETQYF. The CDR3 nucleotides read TGCGCCAGCTCCGGGACTAGCGGGGCGGTACAAGAGACCCAGTACTTC.

In DNA form, the CDR3 reads TGTGCCAGCAGCTTGGAATCCCTAGCGGGGAACACCGGGGAGCTGTTTTTT. It specifies CASSLESLAGNTGELFF. This chain connects TRBV5-4 to TRBJ2-2; TRBD2 matches at 8 bases. With 0 bases clipped from V and 1 base from J, the junction kept 5 bases outside the gene matches. Germline V gives CDR1 SGHNT, CDR2 YYREEE (reference sequence). This CDR3 region has 17 residues.

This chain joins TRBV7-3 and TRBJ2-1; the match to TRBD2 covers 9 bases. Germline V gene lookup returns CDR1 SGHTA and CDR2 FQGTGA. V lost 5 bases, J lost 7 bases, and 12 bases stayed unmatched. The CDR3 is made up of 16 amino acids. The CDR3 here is CASSDSAGGPLNEQFF. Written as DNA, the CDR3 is TGTGCCAGCAGCGACTCAGCGGGGGGTCCGTTGAATGAGCAGTTCTTC. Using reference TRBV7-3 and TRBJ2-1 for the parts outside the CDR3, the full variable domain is GAGVSQTPSNKVTEKGKYVELRCDPISGHTALYWYRQSLGQGPEFLIYFQGTGAADDSGLPNDRFFAVRPEGSVSTLKIQRTERGDSAVYLCASSDSAGGPLNEQFFGPGTRLTVL.

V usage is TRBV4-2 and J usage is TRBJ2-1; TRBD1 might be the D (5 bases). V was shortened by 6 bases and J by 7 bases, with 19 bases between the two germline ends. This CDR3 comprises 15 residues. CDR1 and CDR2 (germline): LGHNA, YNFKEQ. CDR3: CASSTRTRTLNEQFF. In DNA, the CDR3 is TGTGCCAGCAGTACACGGACAAGGACCCTTAATGAGCAGTTCTTC.

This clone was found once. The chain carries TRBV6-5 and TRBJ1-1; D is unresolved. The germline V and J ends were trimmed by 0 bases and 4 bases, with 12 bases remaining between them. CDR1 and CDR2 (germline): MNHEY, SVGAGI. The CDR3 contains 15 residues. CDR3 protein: CASSYSIDIGTEAFF. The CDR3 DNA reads TGTGCCAGCAGTTACTCGATTGACATTGGCACTGAAGCTTTCTTT.

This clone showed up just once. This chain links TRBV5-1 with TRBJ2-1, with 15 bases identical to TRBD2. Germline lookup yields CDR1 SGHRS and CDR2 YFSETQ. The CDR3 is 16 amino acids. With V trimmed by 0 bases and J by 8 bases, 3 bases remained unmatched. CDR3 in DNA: TGCGCCAGCAGCTTGGGGACTAGCGGGAGGGTCTATGAGCAGTTCTTC. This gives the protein CASSLGTSGRVYEQFF.

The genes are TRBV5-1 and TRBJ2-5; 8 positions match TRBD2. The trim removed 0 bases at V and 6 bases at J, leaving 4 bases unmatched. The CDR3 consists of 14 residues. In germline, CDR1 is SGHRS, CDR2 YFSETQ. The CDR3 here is CASSLAGGTQTQYF. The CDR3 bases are TGCGCCAGCAGCTTGGCGGGGGGGACGCAGACCCAGTACTTC. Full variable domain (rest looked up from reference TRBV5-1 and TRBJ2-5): KAGVTQTPRYLIKTRGQQVTLSCSPISGHRSVSWYQQTPGQGLQFLFEYFSETQRNKGNFPGRFSGRQFSNSRSEMNVSTLELGDSALYLCASSLAGGTQTQYFGPGTRLLVL.

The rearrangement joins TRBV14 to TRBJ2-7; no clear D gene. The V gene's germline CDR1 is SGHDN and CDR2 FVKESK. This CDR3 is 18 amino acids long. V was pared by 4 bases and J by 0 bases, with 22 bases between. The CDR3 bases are TGTGCCAGCAGCCCATCCTACTATAACCCTTTAAGCTCCTACGAGCAGTACTTC. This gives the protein CASSPSYYNPLSSYEQYF.

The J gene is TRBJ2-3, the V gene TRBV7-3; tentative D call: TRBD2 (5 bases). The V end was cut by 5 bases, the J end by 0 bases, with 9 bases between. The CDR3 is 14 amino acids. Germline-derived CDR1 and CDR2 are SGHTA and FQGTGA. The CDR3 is CASSLRGSTDTQYF. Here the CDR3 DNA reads TGTGCCAGCAGCCTAAGAGGGAGCACAGATACGCAGTATTTT.

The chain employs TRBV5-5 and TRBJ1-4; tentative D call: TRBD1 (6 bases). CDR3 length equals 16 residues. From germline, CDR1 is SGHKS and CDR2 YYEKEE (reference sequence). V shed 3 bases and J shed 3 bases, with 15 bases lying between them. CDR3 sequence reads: CASSYGPDSSNEKLFF. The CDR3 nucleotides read TGTGCCAGCAGCTATGGTCCGGACAGCTCTAATGAAAAACTGTTTTTT.

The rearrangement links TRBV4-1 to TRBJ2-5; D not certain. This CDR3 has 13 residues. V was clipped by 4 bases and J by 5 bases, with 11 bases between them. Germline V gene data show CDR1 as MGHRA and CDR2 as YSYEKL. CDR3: CASSLQLEETQYF. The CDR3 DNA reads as TGCGCCAGCAGCCTACAATTGGAGGAGACCCAGTACTTC.

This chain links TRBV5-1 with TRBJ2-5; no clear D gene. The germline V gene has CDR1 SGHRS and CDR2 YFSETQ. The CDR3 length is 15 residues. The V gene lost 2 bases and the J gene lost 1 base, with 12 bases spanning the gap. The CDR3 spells CASSFFPAVQETQYF. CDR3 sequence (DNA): TGCGCCAGCAGCTTCTTTCCTGCAGTCCAAGAGACCCAGTACTTC.

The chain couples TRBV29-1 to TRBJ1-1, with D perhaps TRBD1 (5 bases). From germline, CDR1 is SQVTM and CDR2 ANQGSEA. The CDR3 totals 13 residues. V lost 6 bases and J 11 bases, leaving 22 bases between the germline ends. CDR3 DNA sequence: TGCAGCGTAGCGGTTGCCGGAGGGGAGGGGGCTTTCTTT. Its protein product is CSVAVAGGEGAFF.

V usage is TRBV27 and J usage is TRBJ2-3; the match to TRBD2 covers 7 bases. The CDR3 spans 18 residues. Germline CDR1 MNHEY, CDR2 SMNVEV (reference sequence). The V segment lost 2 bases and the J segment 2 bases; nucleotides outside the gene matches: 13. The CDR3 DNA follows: TGTGCCAGCAGTTTAAGGACCAACGGGGGGACCCTCACAGATACGCAGTATTTT. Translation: CASSLRTNGGTLTDTQYF.

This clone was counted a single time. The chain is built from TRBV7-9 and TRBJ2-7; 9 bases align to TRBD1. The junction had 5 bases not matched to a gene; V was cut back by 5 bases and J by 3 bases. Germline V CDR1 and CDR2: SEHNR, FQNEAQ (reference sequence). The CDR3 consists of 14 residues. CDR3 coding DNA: TGTGCCAGCAGCAGAAGACAGGGGGACTACGAGCAGTACTTC. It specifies CASSRRQGDYEQYF.

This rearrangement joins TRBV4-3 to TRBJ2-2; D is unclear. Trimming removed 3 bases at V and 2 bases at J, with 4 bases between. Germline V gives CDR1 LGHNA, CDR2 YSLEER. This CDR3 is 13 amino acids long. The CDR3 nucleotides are TGCGCCAGCAGCCAGCGTAACACCGGGGAGCTGTTTTTT. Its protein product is CASSQRNTGELFF.

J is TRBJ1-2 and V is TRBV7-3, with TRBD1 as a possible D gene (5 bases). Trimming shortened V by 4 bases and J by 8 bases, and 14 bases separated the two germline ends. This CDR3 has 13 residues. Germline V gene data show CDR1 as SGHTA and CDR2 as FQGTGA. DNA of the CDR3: TGTGCCAGCAGCTCCGGGGGGGAGTCGGGCTACACCTTC. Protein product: CASSSGGESGYTF.